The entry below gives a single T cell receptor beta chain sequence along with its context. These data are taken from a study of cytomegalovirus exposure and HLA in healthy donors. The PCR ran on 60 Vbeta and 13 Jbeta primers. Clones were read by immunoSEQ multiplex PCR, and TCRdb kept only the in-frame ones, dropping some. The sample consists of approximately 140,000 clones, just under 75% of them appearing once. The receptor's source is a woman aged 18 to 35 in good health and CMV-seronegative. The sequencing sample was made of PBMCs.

The CDR3, as DNA: TGCAGCGTTCGGGTCCCGTTTGAGGATGGCTACACCTTC. It specifies CSVRVPFEDGYTF. This chain joins TRBV29-1 and TRBJ1-2; no clear D gene. The V and J ends lost 5 bases and 6 bases respectively, with 16 bases between them. The CDR3 totals 13 residues. Germline CDR1 is SQVTM and CDR2 is ANQGSEA.